A selection of T cell receptor beta chains follows, all from one sample in a study of beta chain features in type 1 diabetes. Sequenced by immunoSEQ multiplex PCR; TCRdb stores in-frame clones only, minus some. The repertoire consists of more than 250,000 clones, with around 15% occurring once and the leading ten covering 0.015% to 0.02%. The source material was naive CD4+ T cells from blood. These receptors were taken from a man aged 30 to 39 with type 1 diabetes. Both conserved end residues are part of each CDR3. A D gene is named only where the DNA matches it firmly. Clone size is shown for a subset of rows, as once, few, many or a class of expanded clone.

CDR3	DNA	D	J	V	size
CASSDAEGQPQHF	TGTGCCAGCAGTGACGCAGAGGGTCAGCCCCAGCATTTT	.	TRBJ1-5	TRBV6-4	few
CSVLGTSGSVQYF	TGCAGCGTTCTTGGGACTAGCGGGAGTGTGCAGTACTTC	TRBD2	TRBJ2-7	TRBV29-1	.
CAVGQGYGYTF	TGTGCTGTGGGACAGGGTTATGGCTACACCTTC	TRBD1	TRBJ1-2	TRBV6-5	once
CASSLETGGSETQYF	TGCGCCAGCAGCCTGGAGACAGGCGGCTCGGAGACCCAGTACTTC	.	TRBJ2-5	TRBV5-1	.
CASSSHRAVVRSGANVLTF	TGTGCCAGCAGCTCCCACAGGGCCGTAGTTCGTTCTGGGGCCAACGTCCTGACTTTC	.	TRBJ2-6	TRBV7-2	.
CAWTTGGYGYTF	TGTGCCTGGACAACAGGGGGCTATGGCTACACCTTC	TRBD1	TRBJ1-2	TRBV30	once
CASSGLVDTGELFF	TGTGCCAGCAGCGGACTAGTCGACACCGGGGAGCTGTTTTTT	TRBD2	TRBJ2-2	TRBV13	.
CAWSVRGGELPQHF	TGTGCCTGGAGTGTACGGGGGGGGGAGCTCCCCCAGCATTTT	.	TRBJ1-5	TRBV30	few
CASSHDRVTYNEQFF	TGCGCCAGCAGCCACGACAGGGTCACCTACAATGAGCAGTTCTTC	TRBD1	TRBJ2-1	TRBV5-1	few
CASSPKGQGATEAFF	TGTGCCAGCTCACCAAAGGGACAGGGGGCCACTGAAGCTTTCTTT	TRBD1	TRBJ1-1	TRBV18	few
CASKWGGTNEKLFF	TGTGCCAGCAAGTGGGGGGGCACTAATGAAAAACTGTTTTTT	.	TRBJ1-4	TRBV2	.
CASSFNPRHDNYGYTF	TGTGCCAGCAGCTTCAACCCCCGACATGATAACTATGGCTACACCTTC	.	TRBJ1-2	TRBV7-3	.
CASRRNPNTEAFF	TGTGCCAGCAGGCGCAACCCAAACACTGAAGCTTTCTTT	.	TRBJ1-1	TRBV21-1	.
CASNAGNYGYTF	TGTGCCAGCAATGCAGGGAACTATGGCTACACCTTC	.	TRBJ1-2	TRBV6-1	few
CASSGGRGPFQPQHF	TGTGCCAGTAGTGGCGGCAGGGGGCCATTTCAGCCCCAGCATTTT	TRBD1	TRBJ1-5	TRBV19	few
CASSGLEWNTEAFF	TGTGCCAGCAGTGGTTTGGAGTGGAACACTGAAGCTTTCTTT	.	TRBJ1-1	TRBV25-1	few
CASSFSLAGVGEQYF	TGCGCCAGCAGCTTCTCACTAGCGGGCGTGGGGGAGCAGTACTTC	TRBD2	TRBJ2-7	TRBV5-1	.
CASAGARTSGGETQYF	TGTGCCAGCGCGGGCGCTCGGACTAGCGGGGGTGAGACCCAGTACTTC	TRBD2	TRBJ2-5	TRBV27	few
CASSHARRYEQYF	TGTGCCTCTTCCCATGCGAGAAGATACGAGCAGTACTTC	.	TRBJ2-7	TRBV19	.
CASSNGEKRPQHF	TGTGCCAGTAGTAATGGGGAGAAGCGGCCCCAGCATTTT	.	TRBJ1-5	TRBV19	few
CASSRLGQPQHF	TGTGCCAGCAGCCGTCTCGGTCAGCCCCAGCATTTT	.	TRBJ1-5	TRBV7-2	few
CASRELDLNQPQHF	TGTGCCAGCAGGGAGCTTGATCTAAATCAGCCCCAGCATTTT	.	TRBJ1-5	TRBV28	few
CASSATGISYNEQFF	TGTGCCAGCAGCGCTACGGGAATTTCCTACAATGAGCAGTTCTTC	.	TRBJ2-1	TRBV9	few
CASSPQLRDRGGTQYF	TGTGCCAGCTCACCACAGCTCCGGGACAGGGGGGGGACCCAGTACTTC	TRBD1	TRBJ2-5	TRBV18	.
CASSFWDRDTEAFF	TGTGCCAGCAGCTTCTGGGACAGGGACACTGAAGCTTTCTTT	TRBD1	TRBJ1-1	TRBV7-9	few
CAWSVRLAGYEQYF	TGTGCCTGGAGTGTACGGCTAGCGGGCTACGAGCAGTACTTC	TRBD2	TRBJ2-7	TRBV30	.
CASSLVEDSYNEQFF	TGTGCCAGCAGCTTAGTGGAGGACTCCTACAATGAGCAGTTCTTC	.	TRBJ2-1	TRBV7-2	.
CASSYYQGETTGELFF	TGTGCCAGCAGCTACTACCAGGGGGAGACCACCGGGGAGCTGTTTTTT	TRBD1	TRBJ2-2	TRBV7-3	.
CASSLEGQGAWEQYF	TGTGCCAGCAGTTTGGAGGGACAGGGGGCTTGGGAGCAGTACTTC	TRBD1	TRBJ2-7	TRBV6-6	few
CASSFGGFTDTQYF	TGTGCCAGCAGTTTTGGGGGGTTCACAGATACGCAGTATTTT	.	TRBJ2-3	TRBV28	.
CASLLSRESYEQYF	TGTGCCAGCTTACTCTCAAGAGAAAGCTACGAGCAGTACTTC	.	TRBJ2-7	TRBV18	few
CASSTNTGQGLWQPQHF	TGTGCCAGTAGTACGAATACTGGACAGGGGTTATGGCAGCCCCAGCATTTT	TRBD1	TRBJ1-5	TRBV19	few
CASSQDEGLLSSYEQYF	TGTGCCAGCAGCCAAGACGAGGGTCTCCTCAGCTCCTACGAGCAGTACTTC	.	TRBJ2-7	TRBV4-2	.
CASSTGVGNGYTF	TGTGCCAGCAGCACAGGGGTAGGTAATGGCTACACCTTC	TRBD1	TRBJ1-2	TRBV28	few
CASSLDREWGEAFF	TGTGCCAGCAGCTTAGACAGGGAATGGGGTGAAGCTTTCTTT	TRBD1	TRBJ1-1	TRBV7-3	few
CASSQDWDRASQPQHF	TGTGCCAGCAGCCAAGATTGGGACAGGGCCAGCCAGCCCCAGCATTTT	TRBD1	TRBJ1-5	TRBV4-2	.
CASREEGAKTEAFF	TGTGCCAGCAGAGAGGAGGGGGCGAAGACTGAAGCTTTCTTT	TRBD1	TRBJ1-1	TRBV28	few
CASLRGTSLGSEKLFF	TGTGCCAGCCTTAGGGGAACAAGTCTCGGGAGTGAAAAACTGTTTTTT	.	TRBJ1-4	TRBV28	few
CASSVWAQGEQYF	TGTGCCAGCAGCGTGTGGGCGCAGGGCGAGCAGTACTTC	.	TRBJ2-7	TRBV9	few
CAWSPPFSEAFF	TGTGCCTGGAGTCCCCCCTTCTCTGAAGCTTTCTTT	.	TRBJ1-1	TRBV30	few
CASSLDSNTGELFF	TGCGCCAGCAGCTTGGACAGTAACACCGGGGAGCTGTTTTTT	.	TRBJ2-2	TRBV5-1	few
CAISGWIAGSSYEQYF	TGTGCCATCAGTGGCTGGATAGCGGGGAGCTCCTACGAGCAGTACTTC	TRBD2	TRBJ2-7	TRBV10-3	few
CSGTGHMNTEAFF	TGCAGCGGTACGGGACATATGAACACTGAAGCTTTCTTT	.	TRBJ1-1	TRBV29-1	few
CASSLGQGGSEQYF	TGTGCCAGCAGCTTGGGACAGGGGGGATCCGAGCAGTACTTC	TRBD1	TRBJ2-7	TRBV5-4	.
CASSLGQGSYEQYF	TGTGCCAGCAGCTTGGGGCAGGGGAGCTACGAGCAGTACTTC	.	TRBJ2-7	TRBV5-4	.
CAWATGARAGNTIYF	TGTGCCTGGGCAACAGGGGCGAGAGCTGGAAACACCATATATTTT	TRBD1	TRBJ1-3	TRBV30	.
CASSLVGTRDKGYTF	TGTGCCAGCAGCTTGGTGGGGACACGGGATAAGGGCTACACCTTC	.	TRBJ1-2	TRBV5-4	.
CASSVGQNTGELFF	TGTGCCAGCAGCGTGGGACAGAACACCGGGGAGCTGTTTTTT	.	TRBJ2-2	TRBV11-1	.
CASSARGEFNTEAFF	TGTGCCAGTAGTGCCCGAGGAGAATTCAACACTGAAGCTTTCTTT	.	TRBJ1-1	TRBV19	.
CASGRTAGYTF	TGTGCCAGCGGAAGGACAGCCGGCTACACCTTC	.	TRBJ1-2	TRBV28	.
CASSLTLGQGKGNEQFF	TGTGCCAGCAGCTTAACGTTGGGACAGGGTAAGGGCAATGAGCAGTTCTTC	TRBD1	TRBJ2-1	TRBV7-3	.
CASKTGVNTEAFF	TGTGCCAGCAAGACAGGGGTGAACACTGAAGCTTTCTTT	TRBD1	TRBJ1-1	TRBV28	few
CASSKPGDVAQETQYF	TGTGCCAGCAGCAAGCCGGGGGACGTAGCTCAAGAGACCCAGTACTTC	.	TRBJ2-5	TRBV5-4	few
CASSRDSLYQPQHF	TGTGCCAGTAGTCGGGACTCTCTTTATCAGCCCCAGCATTTT	.	TRBJ1-5	TRBV19	few
CASSPQDYQPQHF	TGTGCCAGCTCACCCCAGGATTATCAGCCCCAGCATTTT	.	TRBJ1-5	TRBV18	few
CAWSVLAGAYNEQFF	TGTGCCTGGAGTGTTCTAGCGGGAGCTTACAATGAGCAGTTCTTC	TRBD2	TRBJ2-1	TRBV30	few
CASSVGQNNEQFF	TGCGCCAGCAGCGTGGGACAGAACAATGAGCAGTTCTTC	TRBD1	TRBJ2-1	TRBV5-1	.
CASSSRTSGSNEQYF	TGTGCCAGCAGCTCTCGGACTAGCGGGAGTAACGAGCAGTACTTC	TRBD2	TRBJ2-7	TRBV7-9	.
CASSSVAGGTLSTQYF	TGTGCCAGCAGCTCAGTGGCGGGAGGGACTCTCAGTACGCAGTATTTT	TRBD2	TRBJ2-3	TRBV5-4	few